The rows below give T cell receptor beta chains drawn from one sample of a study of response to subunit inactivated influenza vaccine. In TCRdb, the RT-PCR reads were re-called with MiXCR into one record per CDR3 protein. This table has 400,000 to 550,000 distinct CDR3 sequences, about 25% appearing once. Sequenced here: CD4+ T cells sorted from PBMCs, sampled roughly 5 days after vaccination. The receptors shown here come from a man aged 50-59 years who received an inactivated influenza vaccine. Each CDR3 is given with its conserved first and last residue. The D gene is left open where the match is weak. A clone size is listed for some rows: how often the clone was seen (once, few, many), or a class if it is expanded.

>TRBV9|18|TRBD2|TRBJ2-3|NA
TGTGCCAGCAGCGTATTACGGGGGGGGGCCCCTAGCACAGATACGCAGTATTTT
CASSVLRGGAPSTDTQYF
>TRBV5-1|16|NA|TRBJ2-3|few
TGCGCCAGCAGCGCCGGAGGGCCACCCAGCACAGATACGCAGTATTTT
CASSAGGPPSTDTQYF
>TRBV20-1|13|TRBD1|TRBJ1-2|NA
TGCAGTGCTACCGACAGGGATGACTATGGCTACACCTTC
CSATDRDDYGYTF
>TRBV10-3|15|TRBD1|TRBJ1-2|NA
TGTGCCATCAGTGAGTCGCGGACAGGCGACTATGGCTACACCTTC
CAISESRTGDYGYTF
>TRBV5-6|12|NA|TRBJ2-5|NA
TGTGCCAGCAGCTTGGTTGCAACCCAAAAGTACTTC
CASSLVATQKYF
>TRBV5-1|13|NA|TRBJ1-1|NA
TGCGCCAGCAGCCCGACCGCTAACACTGAAGCTTTCTTT
CASSPTANTEAFF
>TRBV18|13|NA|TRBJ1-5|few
TGTGCCAGCTCACAAGGGGACGGGCAGCCCCAGCATTTT
CASSQGDGQPQHF
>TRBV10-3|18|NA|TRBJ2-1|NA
TGTGCCATCAGTGAGTTCACACCGATAGAAAGCTCCTACAATGAGCAGTTCTTC
CAISEFTPIESSYNEQFF
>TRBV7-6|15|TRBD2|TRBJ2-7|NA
TGTGCCAGCAGCTTAAGCGGGACCGGGCTTCTCCAGCAGTACTTC
CASSLSGTGLLQQYF
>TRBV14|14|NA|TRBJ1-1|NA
TGTGCCAGCAGCCAAGGCCAGTTGTGGACTGAAGCTTTCTTT
CASSQGQLWTEAFF
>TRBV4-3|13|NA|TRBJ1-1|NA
TGCGCCAGCAGCCAAGAAACCGACACTGAAGCTTTCTTT
CASSQETDTEAFF
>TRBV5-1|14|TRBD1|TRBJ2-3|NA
TGCGCCAGCAGCTTGGCAGGGGGCGTAGATACGCAGTATTTT
CASSLAGGVDTQYF
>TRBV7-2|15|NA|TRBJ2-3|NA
TGTGCCAGCAGCTTAGGATATAAGAGGGTGGATACGCAGTATTTT
CASSLGYKRVDTQYF
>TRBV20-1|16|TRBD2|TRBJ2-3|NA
TGCAGTGCTACAAGACTAGCGGGGGACCTCACAGATACGCAGTATTTT
CSATRLAGDLTDTQYF
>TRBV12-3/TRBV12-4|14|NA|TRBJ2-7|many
TGTGCCAGCAGTCCCTTGCCCGGGACCTACGAGCAGTACTTC
CASSPLPGTYEQYF
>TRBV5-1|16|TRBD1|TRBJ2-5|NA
TGCGCCAGCAGCTTAATCCGGGACAGGGACACGGAGACCCAGTACTTC
CASSLIRDRDTETQYF
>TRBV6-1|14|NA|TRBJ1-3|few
TGTGCCAGCAGTCCAAGGGTTAATGGAAACACCATATATTTT
CASSPRVNGNTIYF
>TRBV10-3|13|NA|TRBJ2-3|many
TGTGCCATCAGACCTAGAGGGGAAGATACGCAGTATTTT
CAIRPRGEDTQYF
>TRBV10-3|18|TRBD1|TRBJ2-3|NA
TGTGCCATCAGTGAGGCCTACAGACAGGGTAGGAGGACAGATACGCAGTATTTT
CAISEAYRQGRRTDTQYF
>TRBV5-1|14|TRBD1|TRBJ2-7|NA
TGCGCCAGCAGCGGGACAGGGGCGTCCTACGAGCAGTACTTC
CASSGTGASYEQYF
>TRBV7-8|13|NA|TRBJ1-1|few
TGTGCCAGCAGCTTAGAACCCCCCACAAAAGCTTTCTTT
CASSLEPPTKAFF
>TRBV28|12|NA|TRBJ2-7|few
TGTGCCACCGACACGGGGTCCTACGAGCAGTACTTC
CATDTGSYEQYF
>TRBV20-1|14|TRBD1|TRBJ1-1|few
TGCAGTGCTAGGCTCGGGACAGGGTATGGTGAAGCTTTCTTT
CSARLGTGYGEAFF
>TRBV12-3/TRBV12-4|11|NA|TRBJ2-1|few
TGTGCCAGCAGCCCATGGGGGGAGCAGTTCTTC
CASSPWGEQFF
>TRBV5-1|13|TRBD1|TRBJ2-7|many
TGTGCCAGCAGCCCTGGACAGGGAGGCGAGCAGTACTTC
CASSPGQGGEQYF
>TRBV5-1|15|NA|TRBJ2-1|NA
TGCGCCAGCAGCTTGGTTACAGGGCTTTACAATGAGCAGTTCTTC
CASSLVTGLYNEQFF
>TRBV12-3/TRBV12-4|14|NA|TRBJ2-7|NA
TGTGTCAGCAGAACCGGGACCCAGCCCTACGAGCAGTACTTC
CVSRTGTQPYEQYF
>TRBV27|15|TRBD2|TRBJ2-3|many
TGTGCCAGCAGTTTATACTGGGGGGGTGAAGATACGCAGTATTTT
CASSLYWGGEDTQYF
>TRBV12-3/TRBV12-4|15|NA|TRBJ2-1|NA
TGTGCCAGCAGTTTCCCTCTGGTAGCGCCCAATGAGCAGTTCTTC
CASSFPLVAPNEQFF
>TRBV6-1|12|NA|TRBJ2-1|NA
TGTGCCAGCAGTGTTGAGGGCGGTGAGCAGTTCTTC
CASSVEGGEQFF
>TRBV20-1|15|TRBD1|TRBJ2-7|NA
TGCAGTGCTAGAGATCCAGGGGGAAAGACCTACGAGCAGTACTTC
CSARDPGGKTYEQYF
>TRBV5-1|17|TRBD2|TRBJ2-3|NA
TGCGCCAGCAGCAGGGGACTAGCGGGGGGCCTCACAGATACGCAGTATTTT
CASSRGLAGGLTDTQYF
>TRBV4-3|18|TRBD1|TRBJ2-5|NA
TGCGCCAGCAGCCAAGATCCCCCCCGGACAGGGGGCCTGGAGACCCAGTACTTC
CASSQDPPRTGGLETQYF
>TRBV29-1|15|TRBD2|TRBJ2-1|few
TGCAGCGGAAACATCGGACTAGCGGGAGCCGGTGAGCAGTTCTTC
CSGNIGLAGAGEQFF
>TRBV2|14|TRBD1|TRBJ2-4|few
TGTGCCAGCACCCTGGACAGGGGAGAGGACATTCAGTACTTC
CASTLDRGEDIQYF
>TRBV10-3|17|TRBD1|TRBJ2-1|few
TGTGCCATCAGTGCCGATCTGGGGACAGGGGGCTTGGATGAGCAGTTCTTC
CAISADLGTGGLDEQFF
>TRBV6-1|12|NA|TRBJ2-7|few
TGTGCCAGCTACGGACTTACCTACGAGCAGTACTTC
CASYGLTYEQYF
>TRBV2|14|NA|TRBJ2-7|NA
TGTGCCAGCAGTGCGTCGGGACTTACCTACGAGCAGTACTTC
CASSASGLTYEQYF
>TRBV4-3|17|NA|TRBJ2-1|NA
TGCGCCAGCAGCCAAGAAGCGAACTGGCGGGTGGACAATGAGCAGTTCTTC
CASSQEANWRVDNEQFF
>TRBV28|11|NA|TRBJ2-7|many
TGTGCCAGCAGAGGTGGTGGGGAGCAGTACTTC
CASRGGGEQYF
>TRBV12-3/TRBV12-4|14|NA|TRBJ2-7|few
TGTGCCAGCAGAAACCCGGGGGTTTCCTACGAGCAGTACTTC
CASRNPGVSYEQYF
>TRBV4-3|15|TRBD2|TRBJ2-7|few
TGCGCCAGCAGCCTACTAGCGGGAGATTTGTACGAGCAGTACTTC
CASSLLAGDLYEQYF
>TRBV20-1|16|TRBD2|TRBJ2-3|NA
TGCAGTGCTGGGTTCCCCGGACTAGCGGTCACAGATACGCAGTATTTT
CSAGFPGLAVTDTQYF
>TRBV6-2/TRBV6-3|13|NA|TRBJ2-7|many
TGTGCCAGCAGTTACGACCGTTCCTACGAGCAGTACTTC
CASSYDRSYEQYF
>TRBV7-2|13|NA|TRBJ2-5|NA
TGTGCCAGCAGCCCGAATCGTGTAGAGACCCAGTACTTC
CASSPNRVETQYF
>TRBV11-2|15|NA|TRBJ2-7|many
TGTGCCAGCAGCTTAGTGGACGATAGCTCCTACGAGCAGTACTTC
CASSLVDDSSYEQYF
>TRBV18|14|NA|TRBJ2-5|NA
TGTGCCAGCTCCCCATTTAACGGGGGAGAGACCCAGTACTTC
CASSPFNGGETQYF
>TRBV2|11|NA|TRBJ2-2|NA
TGTGCCAGCAGTATGGGTGGGGAGCTGTTTTTT
CASSMGGELFF
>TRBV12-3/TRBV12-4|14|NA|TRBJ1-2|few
TGTGCCAGCAGTTTTTCGGGGGTTAGTCATGGCTACACCTTC
CASSFSGVSHGYTF
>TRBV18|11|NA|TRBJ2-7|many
TGTGCCAGCTCACCAGACGGCGAGCAGTACTTC
CASSPDGEQYF
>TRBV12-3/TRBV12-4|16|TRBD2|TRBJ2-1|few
TGTGCCAGCAGTTTCCGAAGTCTAGCGGGTATCAATGAGCAGTTCTTC
CASSFRSLAGINEQFF
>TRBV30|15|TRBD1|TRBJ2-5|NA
TGTGCCTGGAGTGGGGACAGGGGAAGGGCAGAGACCCAGTACTTC
CAWSGDRGRAETQYF
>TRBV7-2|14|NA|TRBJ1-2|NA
TGTGCCAGCAGCTTAGGGAGGGTAATCTATGGCTACACCTTC
CASSLGRVIYGYTF